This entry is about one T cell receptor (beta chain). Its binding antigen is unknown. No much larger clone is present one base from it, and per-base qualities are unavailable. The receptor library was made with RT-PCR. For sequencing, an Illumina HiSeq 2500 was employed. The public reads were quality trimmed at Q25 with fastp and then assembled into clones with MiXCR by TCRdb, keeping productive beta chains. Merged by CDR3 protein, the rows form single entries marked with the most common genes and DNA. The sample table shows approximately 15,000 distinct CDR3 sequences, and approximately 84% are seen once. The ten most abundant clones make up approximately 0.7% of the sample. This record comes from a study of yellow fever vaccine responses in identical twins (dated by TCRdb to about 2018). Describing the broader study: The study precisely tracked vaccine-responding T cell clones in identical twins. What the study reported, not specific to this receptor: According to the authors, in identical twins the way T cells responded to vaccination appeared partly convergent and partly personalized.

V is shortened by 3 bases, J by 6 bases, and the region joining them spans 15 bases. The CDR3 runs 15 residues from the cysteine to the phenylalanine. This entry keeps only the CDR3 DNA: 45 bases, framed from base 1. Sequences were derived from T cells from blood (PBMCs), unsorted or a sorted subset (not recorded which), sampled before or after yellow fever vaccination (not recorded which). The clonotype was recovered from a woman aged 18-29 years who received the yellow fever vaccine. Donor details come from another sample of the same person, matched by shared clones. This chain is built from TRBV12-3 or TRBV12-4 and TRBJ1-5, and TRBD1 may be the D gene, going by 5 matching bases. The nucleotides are TGTGCCAGCAGTTTGATTCCTGGCAGGGCTCAGCCCCAGCATTTT. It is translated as CASSLIPGRAQPQHF.